A selection of T cell receptor beta chains follows, all from one sample in a study of blood T cell dynamics during melanoma immunotherapy. Repertoires were generated with immunoSEQ multiplex PCR, while TCRdb's copy carries only in-frame clones and drops some. The sample has under 15,000 clones; roughly 88% are singletons. The sample consisted of blood, taken from a patient treated with checkpoint blockade. The receptor source for this set is a human donor with melanoma. CDR3s include the opening cysteine and the closing phenylalanine or tryptophan.

>TRBV7-9|TRBJ2-7
CASSLAGTSGGLSYEQYF
>TRBV6-4|TRBJ2-3
CASSQRGFTDTQYF
>TRBV9|TRBJ2-1
CASSRGRGALSYNEQFF
>TRBV15|TRBJ1-3
CATSRSSSGWDTIYF
>TRBV10-3|TRBJ2-7
CAIRAGTGRSYEQYF
>TRBV5-6|TRBJ2-7
CASSLYGSYEQYF
>TRBV10-2|TRBJ2-7
CASSDYSYEQYF
>TRBV7-3|TRBJ1-2
CASSLDGFSGYTF
>TRBV5-1|TRBJ2-3
CASSYNPPGGGDTQYF
>TRBV7-3|TRBJ2-4
CASSRTGSNIQYF